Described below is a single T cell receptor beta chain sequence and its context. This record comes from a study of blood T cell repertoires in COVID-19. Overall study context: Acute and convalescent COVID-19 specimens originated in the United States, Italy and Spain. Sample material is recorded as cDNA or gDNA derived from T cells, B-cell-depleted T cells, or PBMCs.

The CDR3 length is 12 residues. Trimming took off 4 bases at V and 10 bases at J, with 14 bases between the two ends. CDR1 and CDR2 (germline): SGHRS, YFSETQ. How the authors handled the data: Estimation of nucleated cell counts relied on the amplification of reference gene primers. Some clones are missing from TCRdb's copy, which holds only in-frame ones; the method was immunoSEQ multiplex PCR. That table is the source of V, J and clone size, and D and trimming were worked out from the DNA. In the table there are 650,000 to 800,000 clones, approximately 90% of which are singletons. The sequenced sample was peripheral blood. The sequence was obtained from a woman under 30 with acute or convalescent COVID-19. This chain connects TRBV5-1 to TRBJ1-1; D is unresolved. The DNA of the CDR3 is TGCGCCAGCAGCCAAGGCGGGGAGAGAGCTTTCTTT. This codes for CASSQGGERAFF.